The 32 T cell receptor beta chains reported below all come from one sample, sequenced in a study of blood T cell repertoires in COVID-19. The method was immunoSEQ multiplex PCR; TCRdb's version includes in-frame clones alone and lacks a portion of them. The table includes approximately 35,000 clones, approximately 80% detected once. The specimen was peripheral blood. Source of these receptors: an older man with acute or convalescent COVID-19.

J is TRBJ2-1 and V is TRBV5-1; possibly TRBD2 for D (6 bases). This CDR3 has 14 amino acids. Germline values: CDR1 SGHRS, CDR2 YFSETQ. V lost 4 bases, J lost 5 bases, and 13 bases lay in between. The CDR3 loop reads CASSPGSFDNEQFF. CDR3 DNA sequence: TGCGCCAGCAGCCCCGGGAGTTTCGACAATGAGCAGTTCTTC.

This chain links TRBV7-6 with TRBJ2-2; 10 positions agree with TRBD2. Germline CDR1 SGHVS, CDR2 FNYEAQ. J gave up 5 bases and V 5 bases, and 8 bases lay outside the gene matches. The CDR3 consists of 16 residues. The CDR3 reads CASSPRSGGNTGELFF. The DNA of the CDR3 is TGTGCCAGCAGCCCACGTAGCGGGGGGAATACCGGGGAGCTGTTTTTT.

This clone was recorded only once. The chain couples TRBV14 to TRBJ2-1; 8 bases fit TRBD2. Looked up from germline, CDR1 is SGHDN and CDR2 is FVKESK. J lost 1 base, V lost 7 bases, and 21 bases had no gene match. This CDR3 spans 20 amino acids. CDR3: CASNPTGGGGDKWSYNEQFF. CDR3 DNA sequence: TGTGCCAGCAACCCAACGGGGGGGGGCGGCGATAAGTGGTCCTACAATGAGCAGTTCTTC.

This chain joins TRBV7-3 and TRBJ2-3, with D perhaps TRBD2 (5 bases). The CDR3 sequence is 18 residues long. V was trimmed by 2 bases and J by 8 bases, leaving 26 bases between them. Germline V gene sequence: CDR1 SGHTA, CDR2 FQGTGA. The CDR3 DNA is TGTGCCAGCAGCTTACCACCGAATGAACTAGTCCCTTATGCTACGCAGTATTTT. It codes for CASSLPPNELVPYATQYF. The whole variable domain, remainder taken from reference TRBV7-3 and TRBJ2-3, is GAGVSQTPSNKVTEKGKYVELRCDPISGHTALYWYRQSLGQGPEFLIYFQGTGAADDSGLPNDRFFAVRPEGSVSTLKIQRTERGDSAVYLCASSLPPNELVPYATQYFGPGTRLTVL.

The CDR3 protein is CASSLSARLQGEQYF. In DNA, the CDR3 is TGTGCCAGCAGCTTATCGGCCAGGCTTCAAGGCGAGCAGTACTTC. The J gene is TRBJ2-7, the V gene TRBV11-2; no clear D. This CDR3 is built from 15 residues. The germline V gene encodes CDR1 SGHAT and CDR2 FQNNGV. V lost 2 bases to trimming and J lost 6 bases, with 17 bases between them.

Only a few counts were recorded for this clone. The chain carries TRBV30 and TRBJ1-3; the D gene is possibly TRBD1 (6 bases). CDR1 is GTSNPN, CDR2 SVGIG, per germline (reference sequence). Trimming removed 0 bases from V and 7 bases from J, with 16 bases in between. This CDR3 has 15 residues. DNA of the CDR3: TGTGCCTGGAGTGTACGCCGGACAGCTGAGAACACCATATATTTT. Translation gives CAWSVRRTAENTIYF.

The rearrangement joins TRBV6-5 to TRBJ1-3, with D unresolved. From germline, CDR1 is MNHEY and CDR2 SVGAGI. V was trimmed by 10 bases and J by 2 bases, leaving 15 bases between them. The CDR3 runs to 14 residues. CDR3 DNA sequence: TGTGCCACCACATCGGGGTTTGCTGGAAACACCATATATTTT. This encodes CATTSGFAGNTIYF.

This chain joins TRBV6-5 and TRBJ1-2; tentatively, D is TRBD1 (6 bases). Germline V gene lookup returns CDR1 MNHEY and CDR2 SVGAGI. V lost 7 bases and J lost 4, with 10 bases in between. The length of the CDR3 is 12 residues. The CDR3 sequence is CASNDRFYGYTF. In nucleotides, the CDR3 is TGTGCCAGCAACGACAGGTTCTATGGCTACACCTTC.

This rearrangement joins TRBV27 to TRBJ1-5, with D possibly TRBD1 on 6 matching bases. The CDR3 is 15 residues long. Between the trimmed V and J ends, which lost 5 bases and 9 bases, there was a span of 20 bases. Germline V gives CDR1 MNHEY, CDR2 SMNVEV (reference sequence). For the CDR3, the DNA is TGTGCCAGCAGTCCGTTGACAGGTGGGTTTGGGCCCCAGCATTTT. Amino acid sequence: CASSPLTGGFGPQHF.

The chain carries TRBV29-1 and TRBJ1-1; 8 nucleotides match TRBD1. V gave up 7 bases and J gave up 11 bases; unmatched junction bases: 6. Germline V gene lookup returns CDR1 SQVTM and CDR2 ANQGSEA. The CDR3 has 10 residues. The CDR3 protein is CSALDREAFF. DNA for the CDR3: TGCAGCGCCTTGGACAGGGAGGCTTTCTTT.

The J gene is TRBJ2-5, the V gene TRBV5-1; TRBD2 might be the D (6 bases). The CDR3 has 14 amino acids. Looked up from germline, CDR1 is SGHRS and CDR2 is YFSETQ. V was cut by 6 bases and J by 0 bases, with 12 bases left in between. CDR3 coding DNA: TGCGCCAGCAATTTCGGGGGAAACCAAGAGACCCAGTACTTC. Protein sequence: CASNFGGNQETQYF.

The rearrangement uses TRBV19 and TRBJ1-3; 7 bases line up with TRBD1. The CDR3 consists of 16 residues. J lost 1 base, V lost 6 bases, and 9 bases had no gene match. Germline CDR1 reads LNHDA; CDR2 reads SQIVND (reference sequence). The CDR3 nucleotides read TGTGCCAGTAGAGATCGCGGGACAGCATCTGGAAACACCATATATTTT. Its translation: CASRDRGTASGNTIYF.

The chain has TRBV18 and TRBJ2-2; TRBD2 matches 8 bases. The CDR3 is made up of 16 amino acids. With V trimmed by 1 base and J by 5 bases, 6 bases remained unmatched. CDR1 and CDR2 (germline): KGHSH, LQKENI. CDR3 in DNA: TGTGCCAGCTCACCACTGGGACTAGGTGCGACCGGGGAGCTGTTTTTT. This encodes CASSPLGLGATGELFF.

V usage is TRBV30 and J usage is TRBJ2-2; D is undetermined. Between the trimmed V and J ends, which lost 0 bases and 5 bases, there was a span of 7 bases. Germline CDR1 is GTSNPN and CDR2 is SVGIG (reference sequence). This CDR3 spans 13 amino acids. The CDR3: CAWSVHGTGELFF. The CDR3 coding sequence is TGTGCCTGGAGTGTACACGGGACCGGGGAGCTGTTTTTT.

The chain joins TRBV28 to TRBJ2-3, with 9 bases fitting TRBD2. Germline V CDR1 and CDR2: MDHEN, SYDVKM. This CDR3 contains 16 residues. Losses at the gene ends were 6 bases for V and 2 bases for J; bases not matched to a gene: 9. As DNA, the CDR3 is TGTGCCAGCAGCCCCCCCCTAGCGGGGTACACAGATACGCAGTATTTT. As protein: CASSPPLAGYTDTQYF.

This clone was picked up one time. The chain combines TRBV3-1 (or the pseudogene TRBV3-2) with TRBJ2-1; D perhaps matches TRBD1 (5 bases). This CDR3 spans 13 amino acids. Germline CDR1 is LGHDT and CDR2 is YNNKEL (reference sequence). Trimming stripped 0 bases from V and 10 bases from J, with 10 bases between. For the CDR3, the DNA is TGTGCCAGCAGCCAAGACAGGGCTCGAGAGCAGTTCTTC. Translated: CASSQDRAREQFF.

V gene TRBV7-2 combines with J gene TRBJ2-1, with D tentatively TRBD1 (5 bases). CDR3 length equals 15 residues. CDR1 SGHTA and CDR2 FQGNSA come from the germline V gene. V gave up 5 bases and J gave up 6 bases, with 17 bases separating them. DNA of the CDR3: TGTGCCAGCAGCCCGGACACCAACCCGGGCAATGAGCAGTTCTTC. Amino acids: CASSPDTNPGNEQFF. Drawing the rest from reference TRBV7-2 and TRBJ2-1, the complete variable domain is GAGVSQSPSNKVTEKGKDVELRCDPISGHTALYWYRQSLGQGLEFLIYFQGNSAPDKSGLPSDRFSAERTGGSVSTLTIQRTQQEDSAVYLCASSPDTNPGNEQFFGPGTRLTVL.

V gene TRBV7-6 combines with J gene TRBJ2-3; 7 positions match TRBD1. V lost 3 bases, J lost 3 bases, and 3 bases stayed unmatched. The CDR3 covers 14 residues. Germline assignment: CDR1 SGHVS and CDR2 FNYEAQ. CDR3 sequence reads: CASSFQGDTDTQYF. The CDR3 DNA is TGTGCCAGCAGCTTTCAGGGGGATACAGATACGCAGTATTTT.

This clone was seen once. The chain recombines TRBV18 with TRBJ1-2; 8 bases are a match to TRBD1. Trimming removed 5 bases from V and 7 bases from J; junction bases left unmatched: 6. The CDR3 spans 13 residues. Germline V gene sequence: CDR1 KGHSH, CDR2 LQKENI. CDR3: CASSIGTGGGYTF. The CDR3 region has the DNA TGTGCCAGCTCAATCGGAACAGGGGGTGGCTACACCTTC.

The rearrangement links TRBV20-1 to TRBJ2-3; the match to TRBD2 covers 10 bases. Germline V gene lookup returns CDR1 DFQATT and CDR2 SNEGSKA (reference sequence). The CDR3 is 14 amino acids. After removal of 3 bases from V and 2 bases from J, the junction contained 2 bases not matched to a gene. CDR3: CSASSGGYTDTQYF. CDR3 sequence (DNA): TGCAGTGCTAGTAGCGGGGGGTACACAGATACGCAGTATTTT.

This clone is categorized as medium-sized. The V gene is TRBV5-6, the J gene TRBJ1-3, with 9 bases identical to TRBD1. The germline gives CDR1 SGHDT, CDR2 YYEEEE. V shed 2 bases, J shed 4 bases, and the junction held 7 bases outside the gene matches. The CDR3 runs to 16 residues. CDR3 nucleotides: TGTGCCAGCAGCTTCCCACAGGGGGCGGGAGGAAACACCATATATTTT. Translated: CASSFPQGAGGNTIYF. The full variable domain, completed using reference TRBV5-6 and TRBJ1-3, is DAGVTQSPTHLIKTRGQQVTLRCSPKSGHDTVSWYQQALGQGPQFIFQYYEEEERQRGNFPDRFSGHQFPNYSSELNVNALLLGDSALYLCASSFPQGAGGNTIYFGEGSWLTVV.

This chain joins TRBV19 and TRBJ1-3, with 7 bases lining up with TRBD1. Germline V gene sequence: CDR1 LNHDA, CDR2 SQIVND (reference sequence). The length of the CDR3 is 15 residues. V shed 7 bases and J 2 bases; nucleotides not matched to a gene: 8. The CDR3 nucleotides are TGTGCCAGTACCAAGACAGGGCTTGCTGGAAACACCATATATTTT. As protein: CASTKTGLAGNTIYF.

This chain uses TRBV9 with TRBJ2-7, with 9 bases fitting TRBD1. J gave up 5 bases and V 3 bases, and 9 bases lay outside the gene matches. Per germline, CDR1 SGDLS and CDR2 YYNGEE. This CDR3 has 15 residues. The CDR3 spells CASSGNPGQGHEQYF. CDR3 sequence (DNA): TGTGCCAGCAGCGGTAATCCGGGACAGGGCCACGAGCAGTACTTC.

V usage is TRBV6-5 and J usage is TRBJ2-7; D is unclear. Trimming took 0 bases from V and 1 from J, leaving 10 bases between them. The CDR3 totals 15 residues. CDR1 MNHEY and CDR2 SVGAGI come from the germline V gene. The CDR3 nucleotides read TGTGCCAGCAGTTACTCGAACCAGGCTTCCTACGAGCAGTACTTC. This encodes CASSYSNQASYEQYF.

The V and J genes are TRBV18 and TRBJ2-7; possibly TRBD2 for D (5 bases). The V gene lost 5 bases and the J gene lost 2 bases, with 16 bases spanning the gap. This CDR3 has 15 residues. Germline V gene lookup returns CDR1 KGHSH and CDR2 LQKENI. CDR3 amino acids: CASSLSGMAAYEQYF. DNA of the CDR3: TGTGCCAGCTCATTATCCGGGATGGCCGCCTACGAGCAGTACTTC.

This sequence joins TRBV4-3 and TRBJ2-5, with 8 bases fitting TRBD2. CDR3 length: 18 residues. Germline assignment: CDR1 LGHNA and CDR2 YSLEER. J was trimmed by 5 bases and V by 0 bases; bases with no gene match: 14. The CDR3 nucleotides read TGCGCCAGCAGCCAAGAGGGGGCGGGGGGCCCTCTTGGGGAGACCCAGTACTTC. It translates to CASSQEGAGGPLGETQYF.

The chain recombines TRBV18 with TRBJ2-3; 9 bases fit TRBD1. From germline, CDR1 is KGHSH and CDR2 LQKENI. The trim removed 3 bases at V and 6 bases at J, leaving 7 bases unmatched. The CDR3 extends over 15 amino acids. CDR3 amino acids: CASSPGDRDLDTQYF. CDR3 in DNA: TGTGCCAGCTCACCCGGGGACAGGGACTTGGATACGCAGTATTTT.

This clone was observed a handful of times. This rearrangement joins TRBV21-1 to TRBJ1-2; the table's D call of TRBD1 was not tested on the DNA. TRBV21-1 is a pseudogene segment. The CDR3 contains 12 residues. The CDR3: CAIHETGSCYTF. CDR3 coding DNA: TGTGCCATTCACGAGACAGGGAGTTGCTACACCTTC.

This clone was detected only a few times. The genes are TRBV6-2 or TRBV6-3 and TRBJ2-2; D not resolved. Germline V CDR1 and CDR2: MNHEY, SVGEGT. Deletions cut 2 bases from V and 6 bases from J, with 7 bases between. This CDR3 is built from 13 residues. CDR3 sequence reads: CASSYPLAGELFF. CDR3 sequence (DNA): TGTGCCAGCAGTTACCCCCTCGCCGGGGAGCTGTTTTTT.

V and J are TRBV14 and TRBJ2-7; D is unclear. This CDR3 is 15 amino acids long. The germline V gene encodes CDR1 SGHDN and CDR2 FVKESK. The ends were cut back, 0 bases at V and 1 base at J, with 10 bases in the middle. The CDR3 spells CASSQDYTFSYEQYF. CDR3 DNA: TGTGCCAGCAGCCAAGATTACACGTTTTCCTACGAGCAGTACTTC.

This clone has more than one count but fewer than ten. The V gene is TRBV5-8, the J gene TRBJ2-4; D possibly corresponds to TRBD1 (5 bases). Between the trimmed V and J ends, which lost 4 bases and 0 bases, there was a span of 14 bases. This CDR3 region has 16 residues. CDR1 is SGHTS, CDR2 YDEGEE, per germline. DNA of the CDR3: TGTGCCAGCAGCGGAAAGGACACGCTAGCCAAAAACATTCAGTACTTC. Amino acid sequence: CASSGKDTLAKNIQYF.

This rearrangement joins TRBV6-5 to TRBJ1-1; D is ambiguous. Deletions cut 2 bases from V and 0 bases from J, with 7 bases between. There are 14 residues in the CDR3. Per germline, CDR1 MNHEY and CDR2 SVGAGI. CDR3 sequence (DNA): TGTGCCAGCAGTTACGGACTGGTGAACACTGAAGCTTTCTTT. Translation: CASSYGLVNTEAFF.